The TCR beta chain under discussion was sequenced for a study of shared clonotypes between healthy human individuals. The naive CD8 subset, CD45RO-negative cells positively selected for CCR7, excluded terminally differentiated effector memory CD45RA+ cells. The germline V gene has CDR1 SGDLS and CDR2 YYNGEE. The CDR3 consists of 15 residues. V was cut by 0 bases and J by 2 bases, with 12 bases left in between. Measured with immunoSEQ multiplex PCR; TCRdb has only the in-frame clones, and not every one. In the table there are fewer than 800,000 clones, under 95% of which are singletons. The V and J genes are TRBV9 and TRBJ2-7; tentatively, D is TRBD1 (6 bases). The TCR comes from a man aged 25 to 40 in good health. The sequencing sample was made of naive CD8+ T cells sorted from blood. CDR3 amino acids: CASSVGRGGTYEQYF. The CDR3 DNA reads as TGTGCCAGCAGCGTAGGTAGAGGGGGTACCTACGAGCAGTACTTC.